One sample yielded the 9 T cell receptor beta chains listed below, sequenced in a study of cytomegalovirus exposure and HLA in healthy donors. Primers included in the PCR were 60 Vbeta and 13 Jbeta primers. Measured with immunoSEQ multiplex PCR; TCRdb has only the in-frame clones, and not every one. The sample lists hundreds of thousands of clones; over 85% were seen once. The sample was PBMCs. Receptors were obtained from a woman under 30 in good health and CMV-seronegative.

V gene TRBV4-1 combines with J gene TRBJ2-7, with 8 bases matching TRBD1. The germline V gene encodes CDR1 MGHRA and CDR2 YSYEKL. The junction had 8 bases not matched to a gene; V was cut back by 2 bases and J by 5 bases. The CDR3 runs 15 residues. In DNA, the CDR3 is TGCGCCAGCAGCCAAACCGGGACAGGTTACAACGAGCAGTACTTC. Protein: CASSQTGTGYNEQYF.

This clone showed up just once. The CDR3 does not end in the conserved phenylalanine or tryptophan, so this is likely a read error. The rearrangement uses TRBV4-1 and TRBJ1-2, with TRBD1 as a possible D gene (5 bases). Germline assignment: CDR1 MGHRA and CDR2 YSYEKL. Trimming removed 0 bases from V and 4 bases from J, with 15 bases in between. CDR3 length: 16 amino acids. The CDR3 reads CASSQDSQGRGYGYTS. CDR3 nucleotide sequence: TGCGCCAGCAGCCAAGATTCTCAGGGTAGAGGCTATGGCTACACCTCC.

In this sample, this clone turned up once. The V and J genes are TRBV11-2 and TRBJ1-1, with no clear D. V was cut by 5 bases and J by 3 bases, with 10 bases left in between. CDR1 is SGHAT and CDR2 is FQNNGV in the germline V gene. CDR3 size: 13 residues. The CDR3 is CASSNIRDTEAFF. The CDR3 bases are TGTGCCAGCAGCAACATCCGGGACACTGAAGCTTTCTTT.

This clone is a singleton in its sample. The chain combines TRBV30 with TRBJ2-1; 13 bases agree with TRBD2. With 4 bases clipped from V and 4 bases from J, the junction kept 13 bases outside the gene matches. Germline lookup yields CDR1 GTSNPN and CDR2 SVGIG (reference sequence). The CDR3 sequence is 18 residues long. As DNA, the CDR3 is TGTGCCTGGATCCAAACTAGCGGGGGGGCCGCTACATACAATGAGCAGTTCTTC. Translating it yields CAWIQTSGGAATYNEQFF.

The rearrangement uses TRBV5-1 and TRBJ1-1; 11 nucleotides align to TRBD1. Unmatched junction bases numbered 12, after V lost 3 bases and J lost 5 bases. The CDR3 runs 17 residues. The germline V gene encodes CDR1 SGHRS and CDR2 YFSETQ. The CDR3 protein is CASSYRTGGGKGTEAFF. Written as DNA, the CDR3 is TGCGCCAGCAGCTATCGGACAGGGGGCGGAAAGGGTACTGAAGCTTTCTTT.

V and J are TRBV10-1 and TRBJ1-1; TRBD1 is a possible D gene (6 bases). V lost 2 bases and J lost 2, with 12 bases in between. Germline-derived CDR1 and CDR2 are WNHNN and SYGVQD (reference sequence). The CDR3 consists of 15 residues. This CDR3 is CASSEGSRGNTEAFF. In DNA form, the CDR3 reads TGCGCCAGCAGTGAGGGAAGCAGGGGAAACACTGAAGCTTTCTTT.

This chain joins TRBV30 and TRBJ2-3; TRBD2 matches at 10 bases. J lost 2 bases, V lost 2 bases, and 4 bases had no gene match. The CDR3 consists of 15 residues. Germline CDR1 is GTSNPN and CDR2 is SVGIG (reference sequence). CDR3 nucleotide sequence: TGTGCCTGGAGTCCCCTAGCGGGGGTCACAGATACGCAGTATTTT. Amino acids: CAWSPLAGVTDTQYF. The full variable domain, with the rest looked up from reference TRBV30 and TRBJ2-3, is SQTIHQWPATLVQPVGSPLSLECTVEGTSNPNLYWYRQAAGRGLQLLFYSVGIGQISSEVPQNLSASRPQDRQFILSSKKLLLSDSGFYLCAWSPLAGVTDTQYFGPGTRLTVL.

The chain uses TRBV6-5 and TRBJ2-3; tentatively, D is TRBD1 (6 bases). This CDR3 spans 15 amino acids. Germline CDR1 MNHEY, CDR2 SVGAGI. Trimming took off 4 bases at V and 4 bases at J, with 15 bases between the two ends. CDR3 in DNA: TGTGCCAGCAGTTCATACAGGGTCCCGTCAGATACGCAGTATTTT. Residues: CASSSYRVPSDTQYF.

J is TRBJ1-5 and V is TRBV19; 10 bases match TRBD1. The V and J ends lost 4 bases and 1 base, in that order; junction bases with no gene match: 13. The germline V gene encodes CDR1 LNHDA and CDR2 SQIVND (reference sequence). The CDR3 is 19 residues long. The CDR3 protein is CASSTETGGVGVSNQPQHF. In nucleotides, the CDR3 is TGTGCCAGTAGTACGGAGACAGGGGGCGTGGGTGTGAGCAATCAGCCCCAGCATTTT.